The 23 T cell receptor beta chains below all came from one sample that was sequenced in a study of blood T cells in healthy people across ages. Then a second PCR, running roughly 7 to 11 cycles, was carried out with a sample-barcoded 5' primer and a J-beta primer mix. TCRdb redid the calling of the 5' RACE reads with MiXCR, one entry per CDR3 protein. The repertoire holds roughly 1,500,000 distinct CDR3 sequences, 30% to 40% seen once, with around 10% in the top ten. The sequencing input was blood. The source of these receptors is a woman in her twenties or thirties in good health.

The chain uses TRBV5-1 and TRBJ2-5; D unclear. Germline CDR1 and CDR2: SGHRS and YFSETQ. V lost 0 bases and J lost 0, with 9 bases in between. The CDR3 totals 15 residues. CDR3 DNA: TGCGCCAGCAGCTTGGTGGGGATGTACCAAGAGACCCAGTACTTC. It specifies CASSLVGMYQETQYF. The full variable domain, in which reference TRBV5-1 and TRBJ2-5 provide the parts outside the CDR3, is KAGVTQTPRYLIKTRGQQVTLSCSPISGHRSVSWYQQTPGQGLQFLFEYFSETQRNKGNFPGRFSGRQFSNSRSEMNVSTLELGDSALYLCASSLVGMYQETQYFGPGTRLLVL.

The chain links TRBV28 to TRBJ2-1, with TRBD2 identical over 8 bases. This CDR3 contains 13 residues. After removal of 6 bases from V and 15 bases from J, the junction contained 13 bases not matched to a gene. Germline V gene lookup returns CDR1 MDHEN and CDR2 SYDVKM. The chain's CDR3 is CASRTAGTGGMFF. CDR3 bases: TGTGCCAGCAGAACCGCAGGAACGGGAGGGATGTTCTTC.

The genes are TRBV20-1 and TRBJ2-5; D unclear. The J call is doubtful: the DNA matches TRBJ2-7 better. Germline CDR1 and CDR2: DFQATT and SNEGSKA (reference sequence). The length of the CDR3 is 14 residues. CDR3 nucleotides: TGCAGTGCTAACGCAAATAGCAACCCCTACGAGCAGTACTTC. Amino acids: CSANANSNPYEQYF.

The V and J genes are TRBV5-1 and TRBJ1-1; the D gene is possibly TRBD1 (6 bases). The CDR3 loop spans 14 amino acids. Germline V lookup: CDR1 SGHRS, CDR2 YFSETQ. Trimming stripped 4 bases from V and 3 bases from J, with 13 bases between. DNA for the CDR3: TGCGCCAGCAGCCTCACAGGGCCCTACACTGAAGCTTTCTTT. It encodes CASSLTGPYTEAFF.

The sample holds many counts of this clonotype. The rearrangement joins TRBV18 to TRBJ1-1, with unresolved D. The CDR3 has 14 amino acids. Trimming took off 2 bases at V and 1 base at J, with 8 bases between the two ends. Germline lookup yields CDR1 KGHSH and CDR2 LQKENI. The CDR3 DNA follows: TGTGCCAGCTCACCAATACAGACGAACACTGAAGCTTTCTTT. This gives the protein CASSPIQTNTEAFF.

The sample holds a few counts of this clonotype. The CDR3 coding sequence is TGCGCCAGCAGCTTCTGGCAGGGGGCGACCTACGAGCAGTACTTC. Its translation: CASSFWQGATYEQYF. The chain joins TRBV5-1 to TRBJ2-7; 8 nucleotides match TRBD1. Per the germline V gene, CDR1 is SGHRS and CDR2 is YFSETQ. The CDR3 sequence is 15 residues long. The ends lost 2 bases at V and 2 bases at J; junction bases unmatched: 6.

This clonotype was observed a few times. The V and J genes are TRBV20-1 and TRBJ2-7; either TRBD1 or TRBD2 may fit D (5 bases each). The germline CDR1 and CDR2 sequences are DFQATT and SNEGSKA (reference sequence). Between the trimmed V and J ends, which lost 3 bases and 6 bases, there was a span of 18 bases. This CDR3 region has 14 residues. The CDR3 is CSASGGPNGAEQYF. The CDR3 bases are TGCAGTGCTAGTGGGGGACCCAACGGGGCCGAGCAGTACTTC.

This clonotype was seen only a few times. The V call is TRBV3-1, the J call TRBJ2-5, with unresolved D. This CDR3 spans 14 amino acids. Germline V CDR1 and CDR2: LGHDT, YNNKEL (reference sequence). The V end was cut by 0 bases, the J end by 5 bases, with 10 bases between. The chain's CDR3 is CASSQEVGLETQYF. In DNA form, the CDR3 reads TGTGCCAGCAGCCAAGAGGTGGGGTTGGAGACCCAGTACTTC.

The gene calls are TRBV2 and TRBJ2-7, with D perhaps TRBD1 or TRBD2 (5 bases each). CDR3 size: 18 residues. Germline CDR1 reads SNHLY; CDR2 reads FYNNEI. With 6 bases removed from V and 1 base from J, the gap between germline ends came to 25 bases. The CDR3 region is CASREGSELGVRSYEQYF. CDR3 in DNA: TGTGCCAGCAGAGAGGGGTCGGAATTGGGGGTTCGGTCCTACGAGCAGTACTTC.

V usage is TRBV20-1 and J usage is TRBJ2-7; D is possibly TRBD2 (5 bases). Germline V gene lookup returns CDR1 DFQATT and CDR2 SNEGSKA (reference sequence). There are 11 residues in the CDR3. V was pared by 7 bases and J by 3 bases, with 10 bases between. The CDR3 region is CSVGEGYEQYV. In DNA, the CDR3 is TGCAGTGTGGGAGAAGGCTACGAGCAGTACGTC.

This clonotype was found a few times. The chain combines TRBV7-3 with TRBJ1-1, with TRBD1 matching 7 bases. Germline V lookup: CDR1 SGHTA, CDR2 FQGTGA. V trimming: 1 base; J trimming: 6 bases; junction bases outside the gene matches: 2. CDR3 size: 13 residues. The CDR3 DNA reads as TGTGCCAGCAGCTTAAATACAGGGGCTGAAGCTTTCTTT. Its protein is CASSLNTGAEAFF.

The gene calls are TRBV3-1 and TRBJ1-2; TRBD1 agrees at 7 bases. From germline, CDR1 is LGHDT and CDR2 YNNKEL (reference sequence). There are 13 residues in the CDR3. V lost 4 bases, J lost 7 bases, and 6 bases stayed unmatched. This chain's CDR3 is CASSLTTGPGYTF. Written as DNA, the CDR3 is TGTGCCAGCAGCCTAACGACAGGGCCTGGCTACACCTTC.

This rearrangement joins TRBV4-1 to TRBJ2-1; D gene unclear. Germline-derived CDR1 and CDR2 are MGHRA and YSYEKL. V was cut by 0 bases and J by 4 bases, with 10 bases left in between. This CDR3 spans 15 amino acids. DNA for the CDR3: TGCGCCAGCAGCCAAGATGGGGTACTATACAATGAGCAGTTCTTC. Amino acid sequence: CASSQDGVLYNEQFF.

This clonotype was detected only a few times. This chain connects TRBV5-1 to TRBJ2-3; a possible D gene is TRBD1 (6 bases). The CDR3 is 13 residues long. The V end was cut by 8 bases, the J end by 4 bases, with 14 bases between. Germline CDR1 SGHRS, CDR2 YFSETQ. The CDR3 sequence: CARPGERSDTQYF. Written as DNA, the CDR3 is TGCGCCAGACCAGGGGAACGGTCAGATACGCAGTATTTT.

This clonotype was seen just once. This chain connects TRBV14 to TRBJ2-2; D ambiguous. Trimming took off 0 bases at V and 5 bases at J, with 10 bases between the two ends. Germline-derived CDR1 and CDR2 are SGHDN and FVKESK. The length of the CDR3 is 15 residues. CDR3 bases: TGTGCCAGCAGCCAAGATCTAGGTCGGACCGGGGAGCTGTTTTTT. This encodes CASSQDLGRTGELFF.

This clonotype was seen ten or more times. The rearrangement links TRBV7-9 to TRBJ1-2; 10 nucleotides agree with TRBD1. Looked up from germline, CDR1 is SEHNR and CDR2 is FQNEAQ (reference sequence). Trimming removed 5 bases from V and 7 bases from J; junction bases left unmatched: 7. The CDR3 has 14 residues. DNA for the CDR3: TGTGCCAGCAGCCCAGAGGGGACAGGGGCTGGCTACACCTTC. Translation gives CASSPEGTGAGYTF.

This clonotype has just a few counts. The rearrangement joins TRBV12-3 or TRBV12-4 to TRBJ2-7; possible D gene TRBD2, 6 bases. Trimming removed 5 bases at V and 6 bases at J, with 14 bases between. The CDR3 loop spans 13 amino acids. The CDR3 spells CASSPTVGGEQYF. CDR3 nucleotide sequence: TGTGCCAGCAGTCCGACGGTGGGGGGCGAGCAGTACTTC.

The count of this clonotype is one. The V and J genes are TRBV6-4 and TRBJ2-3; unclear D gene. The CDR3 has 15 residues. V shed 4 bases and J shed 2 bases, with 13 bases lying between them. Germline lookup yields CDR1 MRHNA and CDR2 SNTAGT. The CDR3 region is CASSVTLWNTDTQYF. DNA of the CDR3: TGTGCCAGCAGTGTGACCCTTTGGAACACAGATACGCAGTATTTT.

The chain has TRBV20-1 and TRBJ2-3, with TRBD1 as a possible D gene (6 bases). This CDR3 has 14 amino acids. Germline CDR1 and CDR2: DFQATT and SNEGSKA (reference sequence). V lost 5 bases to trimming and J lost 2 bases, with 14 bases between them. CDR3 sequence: CSAGGHPSTDTQYF. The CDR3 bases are TGCAGTGCTGGGGGCCACCCCTCCACAGATACGCAGTATTTT.

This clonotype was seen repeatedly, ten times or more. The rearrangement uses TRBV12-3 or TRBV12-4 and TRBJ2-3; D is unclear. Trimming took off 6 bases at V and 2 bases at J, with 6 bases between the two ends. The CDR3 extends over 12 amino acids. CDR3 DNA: TGTGCCAGCAGCCAATACACAGATACGCAGTATTTT. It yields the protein CASSQYTDTQYF.

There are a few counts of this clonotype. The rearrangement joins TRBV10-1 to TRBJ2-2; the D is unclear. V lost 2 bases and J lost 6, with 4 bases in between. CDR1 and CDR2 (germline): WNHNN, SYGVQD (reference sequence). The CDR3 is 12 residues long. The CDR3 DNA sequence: TGCGCCAGCAGTGAGAGCCCCGGGGAGCTGTTTTTT. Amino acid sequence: CASSESPGELFF.

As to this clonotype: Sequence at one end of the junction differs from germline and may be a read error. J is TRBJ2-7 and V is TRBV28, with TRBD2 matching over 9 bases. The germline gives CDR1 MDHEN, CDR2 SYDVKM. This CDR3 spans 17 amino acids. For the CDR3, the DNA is TGTGCCGGCAGTTTACCGACCGGGACTAGCAGCCCTACGCAGCAGTACTTC. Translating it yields CAGSLPTGTSSPTQQYF.

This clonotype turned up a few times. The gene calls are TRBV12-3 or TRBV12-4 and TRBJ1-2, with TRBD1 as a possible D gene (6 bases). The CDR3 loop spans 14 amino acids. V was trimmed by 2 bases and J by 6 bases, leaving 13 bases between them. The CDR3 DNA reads TGTGCCAGCAGTTTATTGGCCAGGGGAGATGGCTACACCTTC. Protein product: CASSLLARGDGYTF.